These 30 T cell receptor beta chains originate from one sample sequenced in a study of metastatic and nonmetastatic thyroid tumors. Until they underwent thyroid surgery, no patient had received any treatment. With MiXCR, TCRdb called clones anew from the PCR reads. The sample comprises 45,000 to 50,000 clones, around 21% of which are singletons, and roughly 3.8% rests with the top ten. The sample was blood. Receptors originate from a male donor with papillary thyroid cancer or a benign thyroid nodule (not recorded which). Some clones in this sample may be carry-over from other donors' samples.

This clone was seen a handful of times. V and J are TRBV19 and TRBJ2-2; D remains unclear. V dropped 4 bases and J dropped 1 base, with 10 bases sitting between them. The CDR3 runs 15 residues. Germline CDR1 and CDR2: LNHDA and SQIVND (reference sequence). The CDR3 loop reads CASSTRRQNTGELFF. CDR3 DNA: TGTGCCAGTAGTACCCGACGACAGAACACCGGGGAGCTGTTTTTT.

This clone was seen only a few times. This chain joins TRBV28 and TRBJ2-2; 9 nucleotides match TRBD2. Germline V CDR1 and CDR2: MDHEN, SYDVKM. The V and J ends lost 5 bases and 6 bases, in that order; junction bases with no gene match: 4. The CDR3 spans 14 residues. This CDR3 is CASSRTSAAGELFF. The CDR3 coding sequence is TGTGCCAGCAGTCGGACTAGCGCGGCCGGGGAGCTGTTTTTT.

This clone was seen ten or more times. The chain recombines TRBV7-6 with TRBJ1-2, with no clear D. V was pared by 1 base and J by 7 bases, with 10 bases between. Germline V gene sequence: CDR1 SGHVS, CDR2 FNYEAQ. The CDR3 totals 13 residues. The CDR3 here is CASSLEVGFGYTF. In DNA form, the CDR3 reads TGTGCCAGCAGCTTAGAGGTGGGGTTTGGCTACACCTTC.

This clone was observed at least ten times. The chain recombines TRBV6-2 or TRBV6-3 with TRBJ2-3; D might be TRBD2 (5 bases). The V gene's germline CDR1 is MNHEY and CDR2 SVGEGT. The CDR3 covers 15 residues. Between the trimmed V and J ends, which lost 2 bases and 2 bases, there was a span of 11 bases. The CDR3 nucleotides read TGTGCCAGCAGTTACAGAGCGGAGATCACAGATACGCAGTATTTT. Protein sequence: CASSYRAEITDTQYF.

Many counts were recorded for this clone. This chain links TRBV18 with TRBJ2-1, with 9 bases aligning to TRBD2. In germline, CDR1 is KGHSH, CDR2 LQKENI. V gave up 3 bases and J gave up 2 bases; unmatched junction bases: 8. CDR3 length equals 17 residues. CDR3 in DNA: TGTGCCAGCTCACCGGGGGCGCGGGGGGGCACCTACAATGAGCAGTTCTTC. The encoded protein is CASSPGARGGTYNEQFF.

CDR3 residues: CASMVGGNTIYF. The CDR3 DNA reads TGTGCCAGCATGGTCGGTGGAAACACCATATATTTT. This chain uses TRBV6-1 with TRBJ1-3; no firm D call. In germline, CDR1 is MNHNS, CDR2 SASEGT. The germline V and J ends were trimmed by 7 bases and 3 bases, with 7 bases remaining between them. The CDR3 has 12 amino acids.

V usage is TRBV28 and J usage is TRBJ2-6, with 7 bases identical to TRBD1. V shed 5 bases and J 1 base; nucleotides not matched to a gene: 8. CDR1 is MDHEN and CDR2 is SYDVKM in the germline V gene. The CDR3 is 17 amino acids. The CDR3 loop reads CASSTDRAGSGANVLTF. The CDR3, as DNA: TGTGCCAGCAGTACCGACAGGGCTGGGTCTGGGGCCAACGTCCTGACTTTC.

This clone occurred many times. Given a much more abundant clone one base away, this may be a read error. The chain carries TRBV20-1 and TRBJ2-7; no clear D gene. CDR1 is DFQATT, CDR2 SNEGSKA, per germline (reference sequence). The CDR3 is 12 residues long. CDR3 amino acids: CSARGLTDEQHF. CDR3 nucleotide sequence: TGCAGTGCTAGGGGCCTCACGGACGAGCAGCACTTC.

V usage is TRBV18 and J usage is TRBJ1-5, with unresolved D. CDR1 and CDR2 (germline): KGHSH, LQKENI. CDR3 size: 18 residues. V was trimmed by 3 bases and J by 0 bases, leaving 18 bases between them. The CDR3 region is CASSPLDPGSSSNQPQHF. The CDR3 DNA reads TGTGCCAGCTCACCCCTAGATCCCGGGTCCTCTAGCAATCAGCCCCAGCATTTT.

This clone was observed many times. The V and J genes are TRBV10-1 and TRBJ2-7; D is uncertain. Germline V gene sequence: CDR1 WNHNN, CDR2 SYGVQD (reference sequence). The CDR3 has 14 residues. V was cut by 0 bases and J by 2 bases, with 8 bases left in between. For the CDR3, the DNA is TGCGCCAGCAGTGAGTCGATTGGTACCTACGAGCAGTACTTC. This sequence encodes CASSESIGTYEQYF.

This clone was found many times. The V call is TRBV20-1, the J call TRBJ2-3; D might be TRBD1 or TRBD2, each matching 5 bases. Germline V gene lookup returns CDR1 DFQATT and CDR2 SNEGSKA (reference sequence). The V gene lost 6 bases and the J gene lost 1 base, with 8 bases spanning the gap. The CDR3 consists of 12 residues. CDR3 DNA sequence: TGCAGTGCGGGACCGGGCACAGATACGCAGTATTTT. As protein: CSAGPGTDTQYF.

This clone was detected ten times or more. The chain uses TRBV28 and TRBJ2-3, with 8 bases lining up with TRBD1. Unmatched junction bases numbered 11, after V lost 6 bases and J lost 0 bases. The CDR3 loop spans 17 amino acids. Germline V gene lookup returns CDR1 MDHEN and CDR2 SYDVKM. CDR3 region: CASSPPGQGKSTDTQYF. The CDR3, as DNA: TGTGCCAGCAGCCCCCCCGGACAGGGTAAAAGCACAGATACGCAGTATTTT.

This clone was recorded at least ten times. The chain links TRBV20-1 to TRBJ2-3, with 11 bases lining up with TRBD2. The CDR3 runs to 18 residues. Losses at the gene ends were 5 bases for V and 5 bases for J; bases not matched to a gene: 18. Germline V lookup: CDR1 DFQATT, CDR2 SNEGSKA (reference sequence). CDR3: CSAYGQGATSGVEDTQYF. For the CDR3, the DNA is TGCAGTGCTTACGGACAGGGAGCGACTAGCGGGGTCGAAGATACGCAGTATTTT.

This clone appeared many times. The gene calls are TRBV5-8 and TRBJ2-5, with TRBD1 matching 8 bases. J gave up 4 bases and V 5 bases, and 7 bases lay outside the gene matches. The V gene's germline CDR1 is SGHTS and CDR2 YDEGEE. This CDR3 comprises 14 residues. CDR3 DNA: TGTGCCAGCAGTTCAGGACAGGGCGGAGAGACCCAGTACTTC. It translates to CASSSGQGGETQYF.

The CDR3 DNA reads as TGTGCCAGCAGACCGGCCCCCGTGACCCTGGTAACTGAAGCTTTCTTT. It codes for CASRPAPVTLVTEAFF. This chain uses TRBV28 with TRBJ1-1; D not resolved. The germline V gene has CDR1 MDHEN and CDR2 SYDVKM. Trimming removed 6 bases at V and 5 bases at J, with 22 bases between. The CDR3 extends over 16 amino acids.

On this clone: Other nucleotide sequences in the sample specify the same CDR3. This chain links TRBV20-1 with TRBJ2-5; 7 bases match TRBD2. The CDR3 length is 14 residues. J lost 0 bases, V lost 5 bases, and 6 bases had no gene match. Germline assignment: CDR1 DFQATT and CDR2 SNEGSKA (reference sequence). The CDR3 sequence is CSAGRGGDQETQYF. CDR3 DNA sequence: TGCAGTGCTGGGCGGGGAGGGGACCAAGAGACCCAGTACTTC.

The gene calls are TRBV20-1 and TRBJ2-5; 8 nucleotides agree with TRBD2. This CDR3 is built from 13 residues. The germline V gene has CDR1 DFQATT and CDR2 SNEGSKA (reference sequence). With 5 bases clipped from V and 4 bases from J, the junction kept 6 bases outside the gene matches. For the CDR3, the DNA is TGCAGTGCTGTAGCGGGATTAAGAGAGACCCAGTACTTC. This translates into CSAVAGLRETQYF.

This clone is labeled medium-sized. This chain's CDR3 is CASSPAPNYGYTF. The CDR3 nucleotides are TGCGCCAGCAGTCCGGCGCCGAACTATGGCTACACCTTC. The V and J genes are TRBV5-1 and TRBJ1-2; D not certain. Germline V CDR1 and CDR2: SGHRS, YFSETQ. The CDR3 runs 13 residues. V was clipped by 5 bases and J by 2 bases, with 10 bases between them.

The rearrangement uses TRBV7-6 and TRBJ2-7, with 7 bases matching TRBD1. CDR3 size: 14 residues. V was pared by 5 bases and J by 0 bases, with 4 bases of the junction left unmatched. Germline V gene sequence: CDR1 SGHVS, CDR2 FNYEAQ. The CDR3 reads CASSARQGSYEQYF. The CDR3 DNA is TGTGCCAGCAGCGCCAGACAGGGCTCCTACGAGCAGTACTTC.

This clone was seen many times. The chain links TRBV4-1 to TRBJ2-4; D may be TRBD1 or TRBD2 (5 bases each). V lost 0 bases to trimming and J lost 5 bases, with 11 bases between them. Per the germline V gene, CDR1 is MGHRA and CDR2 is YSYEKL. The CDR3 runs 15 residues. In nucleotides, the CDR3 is TGCGCCAGCAGCCAAGATAGAGGGGTGGAAAACATTCAGTACTTC. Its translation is CASSQDRGVENIQYF.

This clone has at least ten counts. The CDR3 loop is CASSLTGGARNEQFF. The CDR3 coding sequence is TGTGCCAGCAGTCTGACAGGGGGCGCGCGGAATGAGCAGTTCTTC. The chain has TRBV28 and TRBJ2-1; 10 positions match TRBD1. CDR1 is MDHEN, CDR2 SYDVKM, per germline. J gave up 7 bases and V 5 bases, and 8 bases lay outside the gene matches. This CDR3 contains 15 residues.

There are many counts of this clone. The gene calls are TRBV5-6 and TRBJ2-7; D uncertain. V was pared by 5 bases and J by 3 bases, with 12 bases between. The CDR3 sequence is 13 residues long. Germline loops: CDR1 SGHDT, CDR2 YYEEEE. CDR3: CASSGVSSYEQYF. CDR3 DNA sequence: TGTGCCAGCAGTGGGGTTAGCAGCTACGAGCAGTACTTC.

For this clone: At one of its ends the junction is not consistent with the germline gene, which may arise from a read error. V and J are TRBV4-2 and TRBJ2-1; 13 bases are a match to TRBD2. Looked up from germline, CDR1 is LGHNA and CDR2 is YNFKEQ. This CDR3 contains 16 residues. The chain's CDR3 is CASSHQTSGGTSEHFF. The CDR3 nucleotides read TGTGCCAGCAGCCACCAGACTAGCGGGGGGACAAGTGAGCATTTCTTC.

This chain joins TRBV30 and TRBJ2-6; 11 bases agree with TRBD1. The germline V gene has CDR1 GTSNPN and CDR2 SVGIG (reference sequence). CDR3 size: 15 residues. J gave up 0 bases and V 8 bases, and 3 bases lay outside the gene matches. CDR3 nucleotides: TGTGCCAGAGGGACAGGGGGCTCTGGGGCCAACGTCCTGACTTTC. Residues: CARGTGGSGANVLTF.

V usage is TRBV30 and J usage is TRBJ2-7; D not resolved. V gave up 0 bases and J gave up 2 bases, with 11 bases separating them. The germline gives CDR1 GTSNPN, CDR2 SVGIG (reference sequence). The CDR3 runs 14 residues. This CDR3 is CAWSVYRRPYEQYF. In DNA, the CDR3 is TGTGCCTGGAGTGTATATCGGAGACCCTACGAGCAGTACTTC.

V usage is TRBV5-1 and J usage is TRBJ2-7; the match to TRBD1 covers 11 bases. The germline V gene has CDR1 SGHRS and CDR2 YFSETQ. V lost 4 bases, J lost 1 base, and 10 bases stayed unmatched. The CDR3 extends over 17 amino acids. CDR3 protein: CASSQPGQGAYSYEQYF. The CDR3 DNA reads TGCGCCAGCAGCCAACCCGGACAGGGGGCCTATTCCTACGAGCAGTACTTC.

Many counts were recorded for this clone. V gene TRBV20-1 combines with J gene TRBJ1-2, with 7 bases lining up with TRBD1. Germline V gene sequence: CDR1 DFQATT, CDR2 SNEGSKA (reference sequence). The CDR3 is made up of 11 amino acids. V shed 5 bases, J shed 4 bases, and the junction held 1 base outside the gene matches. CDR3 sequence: CSAYRGYGYTF. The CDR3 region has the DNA TGCAGTGCTTACAGGGGCTATGGCTACACCTTC.

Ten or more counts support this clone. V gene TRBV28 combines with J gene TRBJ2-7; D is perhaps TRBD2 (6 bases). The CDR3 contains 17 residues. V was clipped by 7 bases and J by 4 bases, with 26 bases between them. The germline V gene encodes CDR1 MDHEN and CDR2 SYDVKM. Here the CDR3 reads CASTNLPGPGGVYEQYF. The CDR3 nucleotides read TGTGCCAGCACCAATTTGCCGGGGCCCGGAGGGGTGTACGAGCAGTACTTC.

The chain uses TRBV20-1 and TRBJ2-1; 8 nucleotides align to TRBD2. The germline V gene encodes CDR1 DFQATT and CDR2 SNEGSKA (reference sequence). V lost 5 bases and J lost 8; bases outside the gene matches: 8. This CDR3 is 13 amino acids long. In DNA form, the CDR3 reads TGCAGTGCTGACCCGGGGGGGCGTGATGAGCAGTTCTTC. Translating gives CSADPGGRDEQFF.

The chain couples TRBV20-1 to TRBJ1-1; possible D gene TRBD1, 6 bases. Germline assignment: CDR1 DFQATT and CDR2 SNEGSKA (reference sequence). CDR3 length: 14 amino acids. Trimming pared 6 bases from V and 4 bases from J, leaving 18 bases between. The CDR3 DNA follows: TGCAGTGCCCCGCTGGGGGCGATGATCACTGAAGCTTTCTTT. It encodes CSAPLGAMITEAFF.